This T cell receptor beta chain is drawn from a study of CD8+ T cells in alopecia areata. Study overall: Tofacitinib administration to treated patients was oral, at 5 to 10 mg twice daily.

For this clone: What it recognizes is unknown.

Alopecia areata patients provided lesional scalp punch biopsies and peripheral blood, both collected for the study. Investigators isolated RNA and reverse transcribed it into cDNA to act as the sequencing template. Generated by immunoSEQ multiplex PCR, the TCRdb table keeps only in-frame clones and is missing some. The sample gives more than 75,000 clones, roughly two fifths of which show up once; 1.3% is in the top ten. Germline V CDR1 and CDR2: MNHEY, SVGAGI. The CDR3 runs 14 residues. Trimming cost V 6 bases and J 3 bases, with 15 bases left between them. Overall study findings and caveats: An increase in clonality over normal scalp was evident in lesional scalp, especially alopecia totalis/universalis.

The sample comprised CD4+ T cells sorted from blood. This chain uses TRBV6-5 with TRBJ2-7, with D possibly TRBD1 on 7 matching bases. The TCR sequence derives from a human donor with alopecia areata. The CDR3 DNA reads TGTGCCAGCAGGGGGAGGACAGGCGACTACGAGCAGTACTTC. It encodes CASRGRTGDYEQYF.